This is a list of T cell receptor beta chains from one sample in a study of Ad26.COV2.S vaccination and SARS-CoV-2 variants. Method: immunoSEQ multiplex PCR; TCRdb's copy keeps in-frame clones and lacks some. The sample contains 400,000 to 450,000 clones, approximately 92% of which appear only once. The starting material was peripheral blood, obtained in a trial of Ad26.COV2.S vaccine versus placebo. The source is a person aged 18-65 years who received the Ad26.COV2.S COVID-19 vaccine or a placebo. Each CDR3 is given with its conserved first and last residue. A D gene is named only where the DNA matches it firmly. Size tells how often a clone was seen (once, few, many) or the class of an expanded clone, and some rows leave it out.

J	size	V	D	CDR3	DNA
TRBJ1-4	-	TRBV4-2	TRBD1	CASSQLTGQWGEKLFF	TGTGCCAGCAGCCAGCTAACGGGACAGTGGGGTGAAAAACTGTTTTTT
TRBJ2-3	once	TRBV12-3/TRBV12-4	-	CASSFARTDTQYF	TGTGCCAGCAGTTTCGCCCGCACAGATACGCAGTATTTT
TRBJ2-1	-	TRBV19	TRBD2	CASSPTSGLDNEQFF	TGTGCCAGTAGTCCGACTAGCGGGCTTGACAATGAGCAGTTCTTC
TRBJ2-2	-	TRBV3-1/TRBV3-2	TRBD1	CASSRHQDRGRLANTGELFF	TGTGCCAGCAGCCGGCACCAGGACAGGGGAAGATTGGCGAACACCGGGGAGCTGTTTTTT
TRBJ1-2	few	TRBV5-4	-	CASSWGPSLTNYGYTF	TGTGCCAGCAGCTGGGGGCCAAGCTTAACTAACTATGGCTACACCTTC
TRBJ1-5	-	TRBV4-3	-	CASSQVGGDQPQHF	TGCGCCAGCAGCCAAGTGGGCGGCGATCAGCCCCAGCATTTT
TRBJ1-6	-	TRBV23-1	-	CASSQSSSPLHF	TGCGCCAGCAGTCAATCGTCTTCACCCCTCCACTTT
TRBJ2-3	-	TRBV7-9	TRBD2	CASRISGGLTDTQYF	TGTGCCAGCAGAATTAGCGGGGGCCTCACAGATACGCAGTATTTT
TRBJ1-5	-	TRBV6-5	-	CASTGAQPQHF	TGTGCCAGCACCGGGGCTCAGCCCCAGCATTTT
TRBJ2-3	few	TRBV5-1	TRBD2	CASSPSGGTTDTQYF	TGCGCCAGCAGCCCTAGCGGGGGGACCACAGATACGCAGTATTTT
TRBJ1-1	-	TRBV7-8	-	CASSLYKGDTEAFF	TGTGCCAGCAGCTTATACAAAGGGGACACTGAAGCTTTCTTT
TRBJ2-7	-	TRBV2	TRBD1	CASRLMDRSNEQYF	TGTGCCAGCAGGTTAATGGACAGGTCAAACGAGCAGTACTTC
TRBJ1-5	once	TRBV19	TRBD1	CASSIGTGMGQPQHF	TGTGCCAGTAGTATCGGGACAGGGATGGGACAGCCCCAGCATTTT
TRBJ2-1	-	TRBV11-2	TRBD1	CATVLGQGTYNEQFF	TGTGCCACCGTCCTGGGACAGGGTACCTACAATGAGCAGTTCTTC
TRBJ1-1	-	TRBV15	-	CATSRSDRPAFF	TGTGCCACCAGCAGATCTGACAGACCAGCTTTCTTT
TRBJ2-2	-	TRBV11-2	-	CASSFRRVGAGELFF	TGTGCCAGCAGCTTTAGGAGAGTAGGAGCCGGGGAGCTGTTTTTT
TRBJ2-7	-	TRBV29-1	TRBD1	CSAIQGVSYEQYF	TGCAGCGCTATACAGGGGGTATCCTACGAGCAGTACTTC
TRBJ2-2	-	TRBV28	TRBD1	CASSPSQGVGRPGELFF	TGTGCCAGCAGTCCATCCCAGGGGGTTGGACGACCCGGGGAGCTGTTTTTT
TRBJ2-1	-	TRBV7-2	TRBD2	CASSSRLAVDEQFF	TGTGCCAGCAGCTCCCGACTAGCCGTCGATGAGCAGTTCTTC
TRBJ1-1	few	TRBV30	-	CAWSVFGGQGTEAFF	TGTGCCTGGAGTGTATTCGGGGGGCAGGGGACTGAAGCTTTCTTT
TRBJ2-5	-	TRBV7-9	-	CASSFRAETQYF	TGTGCCAGCAGCTTCCGAGCAGAGACCCAGTACTTC
TRBJ2-2	-	TRBV4-3	-	CASSQGAPAGNTGELFF	TGCGCCAGCAGCCAAGGTGCCCCCGCGGGGAACACCGGGGAGCTGTTTTTT
TRBJ1-2	-	TRBV24-1	-	CATSGSTSYGYTF	TGTGCCACCAGTGGCTCGACATCATATGGCTACACCTTC
TRBJ2-1	-	TRBV4-3	-	CASSRGGQANNEQFF	TGCGCCAGCAGCCGAGGGGGGCAGGCAAACAATGAGCAGTTCTTC
TRBJ1-2	-	TRBV6-2/TRBV6-3	-	CASSYRAVRPYGYTF	TGTGCCAGCAGTTACAGGGCAGTCAGACCCTATGGCTACACCTTC
TRBJ2-7	-	TRBV14	-	CASSHGYYEQYF	TGTGCCAGCAGCCACGGATACTACGAGCAGTACTTC
TRBJ2-1	once	TRBV4-3	-	CASSPQQSAIYNEQFF	TGCGCCAGCAGCCCGCAGCAGAGCGCCATCTACAATGAGCAGTTCTTC
TRBJ2-7	-	TRBV20-1	-	CSASFQRRPYEQYF	TGCAGTGCTAGTTTCCAGCGGCGTCCCTACGAGCAGTACTTC
TRBJ2-7	-	TRBV2	-	CASRSGVEQYF	TGTGCCAGCAGAAGTGGGGTCGAGCAGTACTTC
TRBJ2-1	-	TRBV5-1	TRBD1	CASSLPKLGTGENEQFF	TGCGCCAGCAGCTTGCCGAAGCTGGGGACAGGGGAGAATGAGCAGTTCTTC
TRBJ2-5	-	TRBV10-3	-	CAIRETGIQETQYF	TGTGCCATCAGGGAAACAGGGATCCAAGAGACCCAGTACTTC
TRBJ1-1	-	TRBV5-1	-	CASSLEGFGTEAFF	TGCGCCAGCAGCTTGGAGGGTTTTGGCACTGAAGCTTTCTTT
TRBJ2-3	-	TRBV6-5	TRBD2	CASSYSIAGGTDTQYF	TGTGCCAGCAGTTACTCGATAGCGGGGGGTACAGATACGCAGTATTTT
TRBJ2-7	-	TRBV6-6	-	CASSPAGQIYEQYF	TGTGCCAGCAGTCCGGCGGGACAAATCTACGAGCAGTACTTC
TRBJ2-5	-	TRBV20-1	-	CSARGETQYF	TGCAGTGCTAGGGGGGAGACCCAGTACTTC
TRBJ1-3	-	TRBV7-2	-	CASSLGAGSGNTIYF	TGTGCCAGCAGCTTAGGGGCTGGCTCTGGAAACACCATATATTTT
TRBJ2-5	once	TRBV7-2	-	CASSLGIVETQYF	TGTGCCAGCAGCTTAGGGATTGTAGAGACCCAGTACTTC
TRBJ2-2	-	TRBV5-1	-	CASSFHDTGELFF	TGCGCCAGCAGCTTTCATGACACCGGGGAGCTGTTTTTT